These T cell receptor beta chains were read from a single sample in a study of T cell responses to AZD1222 COVID-19 vaccine. This table comes from immunoSEQ multiplex PCR, and its TCRdb copy is limited to in-frame clones, with some not included. The table records around 94,000 clones, around 85% of them present only once. Sequenced material: peripheral blood, taken 28 days after the second AZD1222 dose. The source of these receptors is an adult who received the AZD1222 COVID-19 vaccine. Both conserved end residues are part of each CDR3.

V	J	CDR3
TRBV3-1/TRBV3-2	TRBJ1-5	CASTQQGSNQPQHF
TRBV6-6	TRBJ2-1	CASRFTGGVNEQFF
TRBV6-1	TRBJ1-1	CASSEGRQAMNTEAFF
TRBV25-1	TRBJ1-1	CASSEQGQANTEAFF
TRBV19	TRBJ1-1	CASSIGLSLGEAFF
TRBV5-1	TRBJ2-7	CASSVASGTSAYEQYF
TRBV30	TRBJ1-6	CAWELNEGSPLHF
TRBV10-2	TRBJ1-5	CASSEWTTNQPQHF
TRBV20-1	TRBJ2-5	CSARDQETQYF
TRBV7-9	TRBJ2-7	CASSLGQGEDQWYF
TRBV30	TRBJ1-4	CAWSVGLNEKLFF
TRBV25-1	TRBJ1-5	CASTLGTGAKYNQPQHF
TRBV30	TRBJ2-7	CAWRRQVSDEQYF
TRBV4-1	TRBJ1-2	CASSQAGTGYGYTF
TRBV4-3	TRBJ2-1	CASSQDTRDRDLNEQFF
TRBV3-1/TRBV3-2	TRBJ2-3	CASSHRHQSTDTQYF
TRBV6-2/TRBV6-3	TRBJ2-1	CASSPRGSGTRNEQFF
TRBV2	TRBJ1-1	CASRPPNTEAFF
TRBV10-1	TRBJ2-1	CASSEGDRRNEQFF
TRBV12-3/TRBV12-4	TRBJ1-1	CASDGRGNTEAFF
TRBV28	TRBJ2-7	CASRYSAYRGTQYF
TRBV28	TRBJ2-7	CASSLLGVGGTEQYF
TRBV9	TRBJ2-5	CASSSALDGETQYF
TRBV19	TRBJ1-4	CASKALRQGNEKLFF
TRBV6-6	TRBJ1-1	CASNEQGLNTEAFF
TRBV6-5	TRBJ1-2	CASSSGQGSYGYTF
TRBV27	TRBJ2-7	CASSFSTSGESEQYF
TRBV6-4	TRBJ2-7	CASSDQWRGRKVDEQYF
TRBV5-1	TRBJ2-5	CASSLDETQYF
TRBV20-1	TRBJ1-6	CSASRQTGGSYNSPLHF
TRBV28	TRBJ2-2	CASSRRPGQGSGELFF
TRBV11-2	TRBJ1-1	CASSGTRLSFF
TRBV7-7	TRBJ1-1	CASSKDRGTEAFF
TRBV7-2	TRBJ2-1	CASTPRFTSSGRRNNEQFF
TRBV24-1	TRBJ1-5	CATSEEGGNQPQHF
TRBV12-3/TRBV12-4	TRBJ1-1	CASSRAVNTEAFF
TRBV10-2	TRBJ2-1	CASSESIQATAYNEQFF
TRBV5-1	TRBJ2-5	CASSLVRQGARETQYF
TRBV19	TRBJ2-7	CASRGLAEEQYF
TRBV6-5	TRBJ1-3	CASSYVYSGNTIYF
TRBV30	TRBJ2-7	CAWTGTGGYEQYF
TRBV18	TRBJ1-4	CASSLDRQGGKLFF
TRBV5-1	TRBJ1-1	CASSLEQELPAFF
TRBV5-4	TRBJ2-2	CASSLAKAGRGTGELFF
TRBV30	TRBJ2-2	CAWSGQGGGELFF
TRBV2	TRBJ2-1	CAILTGGLGNEQFF
TRBV10-1	TRBJ2-3	CASSRELADTQYF
TRBV30	TRBJ1-2	CAWTRTDRGGYTF
TRBV20-1	TRBJ1-4	CSASKGAATNEKLFF
TRBV5-1	TRBJ2-1	CASSPQGGGSSYNEQFF
TRBV5-1	TRBJ2-7	CASSPQGLAGGPEYF
TRBV5-4	TRBJ2-3	CASSPGTARTDTQYF